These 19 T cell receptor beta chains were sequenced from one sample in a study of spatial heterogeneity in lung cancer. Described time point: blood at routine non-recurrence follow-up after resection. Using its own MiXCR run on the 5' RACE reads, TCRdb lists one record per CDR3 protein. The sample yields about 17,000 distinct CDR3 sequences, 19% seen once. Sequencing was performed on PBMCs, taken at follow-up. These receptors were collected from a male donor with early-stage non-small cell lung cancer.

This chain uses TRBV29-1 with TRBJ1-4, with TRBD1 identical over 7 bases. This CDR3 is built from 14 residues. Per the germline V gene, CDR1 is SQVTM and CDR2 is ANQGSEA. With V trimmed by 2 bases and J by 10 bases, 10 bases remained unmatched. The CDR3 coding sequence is TGCAGCGTTGAAATGGGACAGCGGGGGGGAAAACTGTTTTTT. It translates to CSVEMGQRGGKLFF.

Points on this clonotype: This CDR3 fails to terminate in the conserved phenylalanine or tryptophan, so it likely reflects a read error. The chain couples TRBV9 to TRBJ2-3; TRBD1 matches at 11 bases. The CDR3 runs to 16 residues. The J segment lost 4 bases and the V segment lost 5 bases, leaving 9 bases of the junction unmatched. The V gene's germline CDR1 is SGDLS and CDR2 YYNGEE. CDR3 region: CASSEWTGGIADTQYI. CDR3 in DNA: TGTGCCAGCAGTGAATGGACAGGGGGCATCGCAGATACGCAGTATATT.

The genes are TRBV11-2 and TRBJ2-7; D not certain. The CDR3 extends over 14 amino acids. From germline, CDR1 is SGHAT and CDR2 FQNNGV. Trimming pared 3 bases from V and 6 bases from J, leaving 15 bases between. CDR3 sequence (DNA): TGTGCCAGCAGCTTGACACGGTTTCGGTCCGAGCAGTACTTC. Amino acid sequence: CASSLTRFRSEQYF.

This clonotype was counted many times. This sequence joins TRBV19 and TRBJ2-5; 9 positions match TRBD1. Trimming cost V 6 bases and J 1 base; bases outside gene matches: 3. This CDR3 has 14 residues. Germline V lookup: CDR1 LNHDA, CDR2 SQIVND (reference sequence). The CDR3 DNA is TGTGCCAGTAGCGGGACAGGGATCCAAGAGACCCAGTACTTC. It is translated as CASSGTGIQETQYF.

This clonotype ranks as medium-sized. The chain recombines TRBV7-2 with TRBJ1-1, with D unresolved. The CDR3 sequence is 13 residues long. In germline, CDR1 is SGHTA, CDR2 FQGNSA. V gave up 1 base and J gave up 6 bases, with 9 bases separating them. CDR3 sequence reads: CASSLGGLPEAFF. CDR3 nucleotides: TGTGCCAGCAGCTTAGGAGGGTTACCTGAAGCTTTCTTT.

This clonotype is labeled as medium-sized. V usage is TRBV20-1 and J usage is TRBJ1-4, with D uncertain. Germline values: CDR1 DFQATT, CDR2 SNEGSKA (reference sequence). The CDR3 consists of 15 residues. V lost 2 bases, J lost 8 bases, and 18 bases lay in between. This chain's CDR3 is CSARSDGGNGEKLFF. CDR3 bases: TGCAGTGCTAGATCGGATGGAGGGAACGGGGAAAAACTGTTTTTT.

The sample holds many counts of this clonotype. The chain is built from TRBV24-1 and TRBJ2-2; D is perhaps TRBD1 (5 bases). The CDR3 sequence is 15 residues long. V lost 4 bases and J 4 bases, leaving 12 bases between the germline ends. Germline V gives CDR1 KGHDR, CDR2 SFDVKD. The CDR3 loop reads CATSDSRAGTGELFF. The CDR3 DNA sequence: TGTGCCACCAGTGACTCCAGGGCTGGCACCGGGGAGCTGTTTTTT.

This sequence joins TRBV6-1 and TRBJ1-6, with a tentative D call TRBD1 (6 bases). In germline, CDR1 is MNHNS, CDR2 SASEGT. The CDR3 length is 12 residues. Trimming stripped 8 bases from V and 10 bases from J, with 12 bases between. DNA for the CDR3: TGTGCCAGCTGGGGGCCCAAATCACCCCTCCACTTT. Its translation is CASWGPKSPLHF.

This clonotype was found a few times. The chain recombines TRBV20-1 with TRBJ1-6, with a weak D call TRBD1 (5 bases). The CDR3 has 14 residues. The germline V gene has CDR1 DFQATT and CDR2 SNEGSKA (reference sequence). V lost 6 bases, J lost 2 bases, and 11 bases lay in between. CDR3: CSAGVTPYNSPLHF. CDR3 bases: TGCAGTGCGGGGGTTACCCCCTATAATTCACCCCTCCACTTT.

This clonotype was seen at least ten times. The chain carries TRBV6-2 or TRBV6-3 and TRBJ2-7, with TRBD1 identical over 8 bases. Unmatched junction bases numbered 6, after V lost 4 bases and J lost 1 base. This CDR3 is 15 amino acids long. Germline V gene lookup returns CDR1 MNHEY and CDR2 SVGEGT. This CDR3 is CASSSTGATSYEQYF. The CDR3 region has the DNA TGTGCCAGCAGTTCGACAGGGGCTACATCCTACGAGCAGTACTTC.

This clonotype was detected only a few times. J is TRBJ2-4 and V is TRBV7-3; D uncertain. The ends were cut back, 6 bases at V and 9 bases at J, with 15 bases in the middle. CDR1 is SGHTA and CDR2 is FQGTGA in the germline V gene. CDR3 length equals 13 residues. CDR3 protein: CASSPDQAGIQYF. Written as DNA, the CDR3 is TGTGCCAGCAGTCCCGATCAAGCAGGCATTCAGTACTTC.

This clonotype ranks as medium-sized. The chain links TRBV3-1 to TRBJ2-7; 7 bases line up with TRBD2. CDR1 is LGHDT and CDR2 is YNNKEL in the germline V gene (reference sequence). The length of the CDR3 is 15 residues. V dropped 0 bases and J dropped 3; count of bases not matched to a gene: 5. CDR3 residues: CASSQEGEGIYEQYF. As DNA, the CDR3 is TGTGCCAGCAGCCAAGAGGGGGAGGGGATCTACGAGCAGTACTTC.

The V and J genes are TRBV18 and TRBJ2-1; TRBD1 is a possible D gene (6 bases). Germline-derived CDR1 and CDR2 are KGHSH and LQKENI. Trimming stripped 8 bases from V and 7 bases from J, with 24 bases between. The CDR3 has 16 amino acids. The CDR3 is CASTLALGGFRNEQFF. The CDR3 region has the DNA TGTGCCAGCACCCTCGCGTTAGGGGGTTTTAGGAATGAGCAGTTCTTC.

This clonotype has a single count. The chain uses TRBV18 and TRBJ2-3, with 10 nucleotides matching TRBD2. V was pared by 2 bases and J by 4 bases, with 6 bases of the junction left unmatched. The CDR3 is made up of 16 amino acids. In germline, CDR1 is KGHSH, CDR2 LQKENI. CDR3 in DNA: TGTGCCAGCTCACCAGCGTCTAGCGGGGGAGCAGATACGCAGTATTTT. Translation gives CASSPASSGGADTQYF.

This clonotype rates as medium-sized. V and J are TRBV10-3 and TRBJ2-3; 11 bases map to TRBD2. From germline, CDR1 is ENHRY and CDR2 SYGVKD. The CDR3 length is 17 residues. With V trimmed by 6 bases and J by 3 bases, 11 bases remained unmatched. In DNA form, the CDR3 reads TGTGCCATCAGGCCCTCCCTAGCGGGGGGCGGGACAGATACGCAGTATTTT. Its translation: CAIRPSLAGGGTDTQYF.

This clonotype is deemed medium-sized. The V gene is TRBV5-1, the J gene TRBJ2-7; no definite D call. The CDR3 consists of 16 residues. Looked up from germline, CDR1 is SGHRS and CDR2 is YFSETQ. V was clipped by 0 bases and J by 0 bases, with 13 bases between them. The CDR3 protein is CASSLATGTISYEQYF. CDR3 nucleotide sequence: TGCGCCAGCAGCTTGGCGACCGGCACCATCTCCTACGAGCAGTACTTC.

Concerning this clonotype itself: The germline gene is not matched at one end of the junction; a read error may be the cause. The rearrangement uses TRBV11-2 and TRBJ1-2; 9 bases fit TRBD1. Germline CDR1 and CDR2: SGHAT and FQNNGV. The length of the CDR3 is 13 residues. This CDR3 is CASSPVPGQGPGF. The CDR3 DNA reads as TGTGCCAGCAGCCCCGTCCCGGGACAGGGTCCCGGCTTC.

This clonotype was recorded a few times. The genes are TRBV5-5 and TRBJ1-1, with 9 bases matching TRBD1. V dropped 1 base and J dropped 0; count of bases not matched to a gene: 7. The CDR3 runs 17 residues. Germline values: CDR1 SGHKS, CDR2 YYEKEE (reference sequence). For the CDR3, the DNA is TGTGCCAGCAGCTTGTTCGGGACAGGGACTATGAACACTGAAGCTTTCTTT. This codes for CASSLFGTGTMNTEAFF.

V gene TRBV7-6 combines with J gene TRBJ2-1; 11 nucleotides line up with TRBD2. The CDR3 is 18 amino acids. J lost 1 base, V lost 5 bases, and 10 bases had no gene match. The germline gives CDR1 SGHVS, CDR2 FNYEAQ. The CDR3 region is CASSPRGSGGASYNEQFF. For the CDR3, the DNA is TGTGCCAGCAGCCCGCGGGGTAGCGGGGGGGCTTCCTACAATGAGCAGTTCTTC.